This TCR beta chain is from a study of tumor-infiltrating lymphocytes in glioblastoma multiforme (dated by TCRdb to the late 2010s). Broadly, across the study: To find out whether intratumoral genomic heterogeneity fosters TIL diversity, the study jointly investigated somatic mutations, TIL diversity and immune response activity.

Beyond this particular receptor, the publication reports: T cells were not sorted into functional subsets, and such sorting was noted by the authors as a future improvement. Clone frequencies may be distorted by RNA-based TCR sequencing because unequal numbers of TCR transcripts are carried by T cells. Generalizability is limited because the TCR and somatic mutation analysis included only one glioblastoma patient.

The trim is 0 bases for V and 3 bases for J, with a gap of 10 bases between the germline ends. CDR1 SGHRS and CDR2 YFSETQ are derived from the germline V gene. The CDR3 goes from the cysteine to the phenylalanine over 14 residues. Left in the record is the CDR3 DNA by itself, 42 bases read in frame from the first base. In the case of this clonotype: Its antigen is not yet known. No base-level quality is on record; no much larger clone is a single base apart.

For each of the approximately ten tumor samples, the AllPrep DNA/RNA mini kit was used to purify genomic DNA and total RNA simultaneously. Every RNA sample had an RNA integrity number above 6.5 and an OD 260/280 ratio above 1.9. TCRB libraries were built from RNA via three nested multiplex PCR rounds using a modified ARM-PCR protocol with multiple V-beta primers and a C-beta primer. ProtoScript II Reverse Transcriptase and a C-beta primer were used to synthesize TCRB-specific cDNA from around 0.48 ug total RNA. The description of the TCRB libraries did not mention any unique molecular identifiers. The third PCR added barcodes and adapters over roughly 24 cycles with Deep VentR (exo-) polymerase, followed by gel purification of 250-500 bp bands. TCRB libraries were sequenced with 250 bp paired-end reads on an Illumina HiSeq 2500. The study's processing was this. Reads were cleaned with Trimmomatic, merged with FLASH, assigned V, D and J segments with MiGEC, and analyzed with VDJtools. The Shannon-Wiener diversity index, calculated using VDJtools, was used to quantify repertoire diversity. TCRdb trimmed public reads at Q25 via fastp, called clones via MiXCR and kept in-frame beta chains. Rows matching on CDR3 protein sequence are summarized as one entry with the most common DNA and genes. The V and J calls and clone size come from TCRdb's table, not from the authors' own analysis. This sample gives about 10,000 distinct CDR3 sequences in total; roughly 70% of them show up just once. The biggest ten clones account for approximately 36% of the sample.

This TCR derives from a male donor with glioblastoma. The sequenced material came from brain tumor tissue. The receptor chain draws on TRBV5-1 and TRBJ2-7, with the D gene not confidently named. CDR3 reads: CASSLVQENYEQYF. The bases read TGCGCCAGCAGCTTGGTTCAAGAGAACTACGAGCAGTACTTC.